The clone carrying this T cell receptor beta chain has a count of ten or more. No antigen is known for it. Germline V gene lookup returns CDR1 DFQATT and CDR2 SNEGSKA (reference sequence). CDR3 length equals 18 residues. Trimming pared 1 base from V and 4 bases from J, leaving 20 bases between. This sample was included in a study of identical twins. Notes on the study in general: Abundant cord blood beta clonotypes carried fewer insertions; memory repertoires showed none. Model-predicted out-of-frame TCR alpha sharing fell below observed values in monozygotic twins. Analyses of zero insertions could, in part, be confounded by invariant MAIT and iNKT cells.

TCRdb passed the 5' RACE reads through MiXCR, listing each CDR3 protein once. The data contain about 890,000 distinct CDR3 sequences, 10% to 15% of them singletons. Separately, the same data were catalogued under a study of yellow fever vaccine responses in identical twins.

Sequencing was performed on PBMCs. The TCR originated in a woman younger than 35 in good health. V gene TRBV20-1 combines with J gene TRBJ2-6, with TRBD1 as a possible D gene (5 bases). The CDR3 nucleotides read TGCAGTGCTAGAGGCGGTGCAGGGTATTCGATGGGGGCCAACGTCCTGACTTTC. Translating gives CSARGGAGYSMGANVLTF.